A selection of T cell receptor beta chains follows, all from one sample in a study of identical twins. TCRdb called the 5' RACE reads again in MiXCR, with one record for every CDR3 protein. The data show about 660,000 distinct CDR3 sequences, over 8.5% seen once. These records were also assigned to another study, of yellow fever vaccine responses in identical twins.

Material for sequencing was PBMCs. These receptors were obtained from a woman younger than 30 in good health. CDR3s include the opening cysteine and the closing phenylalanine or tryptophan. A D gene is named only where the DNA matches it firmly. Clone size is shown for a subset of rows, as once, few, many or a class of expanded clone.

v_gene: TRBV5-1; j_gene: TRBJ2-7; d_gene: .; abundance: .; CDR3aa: CASSPNSSYEQYF; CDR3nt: TGCGCCAGCAGCCCGAACAGCTCCTACGAGCAGTACTTC
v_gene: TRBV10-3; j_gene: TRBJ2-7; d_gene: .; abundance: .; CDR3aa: CAISGAGRYEQYF; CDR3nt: TGTGCCATCAGTGGGGCAGGGAGGTACGAGCAGTACTTC
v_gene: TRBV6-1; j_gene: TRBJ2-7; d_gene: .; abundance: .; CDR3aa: CASSRGGEKETF; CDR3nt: TGTGCCAGCAGTAGGGGCGGGGAAAAGGAAACGTTC
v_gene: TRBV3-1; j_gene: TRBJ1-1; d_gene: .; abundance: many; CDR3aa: CASSRSTEAFF; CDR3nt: TGTGCCAGCAGCAGATCGACTGAAGCTTTCTTT
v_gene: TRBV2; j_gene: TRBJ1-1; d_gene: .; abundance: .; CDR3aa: CASSEAGVAFF; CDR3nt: TGTGCCAGCAGTGAGGCAGGGGTAGCTTTCTTT
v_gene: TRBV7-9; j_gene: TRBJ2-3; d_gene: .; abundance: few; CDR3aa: CASSPTQVGSRADTQYF; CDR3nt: TGTGCCAGCAGCCCGACTCAAGTGGGGAGTAGGGCAGATACGCAGTATTTT
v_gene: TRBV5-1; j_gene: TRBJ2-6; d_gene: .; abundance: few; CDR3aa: CASSWYSTGANVLTF; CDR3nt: TGCGCCAGCAGCTGGTACTCTACTGGGGCCAACGTCCTGACTTTC
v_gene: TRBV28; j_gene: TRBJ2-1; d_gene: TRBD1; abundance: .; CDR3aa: CASSFSPASNRGAYNEQFF; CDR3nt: TGTGCCAGCAGTTTTAGCCCCGCATCCAACAGGGGCGCCTACAATGAGCAGTTCTTC
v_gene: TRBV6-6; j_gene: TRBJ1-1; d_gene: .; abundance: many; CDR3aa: CASSYANTEAFF; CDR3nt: TGTGCCAGCAGTTACGCAAACACTGAAGCTTTCTTT
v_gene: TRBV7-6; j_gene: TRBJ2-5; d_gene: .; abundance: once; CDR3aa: CASSPQYQETQYF; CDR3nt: TGTGCCAGCAGCCCCCAGTACCAAGAGACCCAGTACTTC
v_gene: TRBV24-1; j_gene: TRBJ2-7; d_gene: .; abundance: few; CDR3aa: CATSQGGSYEQYF; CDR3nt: TGTGCCACCAGCCAAGGGGGCTCCTACGAGCAGTACTTC
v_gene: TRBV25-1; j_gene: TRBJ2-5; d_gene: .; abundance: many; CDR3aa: CASSEKIGGHQETQYF; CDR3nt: TGTGCCAGCAGTGAAAAAATCGGTGGGCACCAAGAGACCCAGTACTTC
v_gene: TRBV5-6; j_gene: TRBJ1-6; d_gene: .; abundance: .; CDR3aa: CASSLGAGLSSYNSPLHF; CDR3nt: TGTGCCAGCAGCTTGGGAGCAGGCCTCAGCTCCTATAATTCACCCCTCCACTTT
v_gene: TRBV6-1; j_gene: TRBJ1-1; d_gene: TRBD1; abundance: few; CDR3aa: CASRSAGGTEAFF; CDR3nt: TGTGCCAGCAGATCTGCAGGGGGCACTGAAGCTTTCTTT
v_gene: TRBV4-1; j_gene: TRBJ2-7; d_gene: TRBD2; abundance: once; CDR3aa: CASSQEMLAGSYEQYF; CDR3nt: TGCGCCAGCAGCCAAGAGATGCTAGCGGGGTCCTACGAGCAGTACTTC
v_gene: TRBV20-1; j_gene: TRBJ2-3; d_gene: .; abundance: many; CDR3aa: CSARGARGNTDTQYF; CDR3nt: TGCAGTGCTAGAGGCGCGCGGGGAAACACAGATACGCAGTATTTT
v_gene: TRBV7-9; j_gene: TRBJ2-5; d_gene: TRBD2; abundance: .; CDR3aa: CASSPLAGGPRETQYF; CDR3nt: TGTGCCAGCAGCCCACTAGCGGGAGGGCCCCGGGAGACCCAGTACTTC
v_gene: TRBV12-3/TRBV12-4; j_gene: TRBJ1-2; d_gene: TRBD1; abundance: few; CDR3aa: CASSNSPTGGYGYTF; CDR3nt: TGTGCCAGCAGTAATTCCCCGACAGGGGGCTATGGCTACACCTTC
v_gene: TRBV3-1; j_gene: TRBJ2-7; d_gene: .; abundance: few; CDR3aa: CASSQTRAASYEQYF; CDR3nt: TGTGCCAGCAGCCAAACGAGGGCAGCGTCCTACGAGCAGTACTTC
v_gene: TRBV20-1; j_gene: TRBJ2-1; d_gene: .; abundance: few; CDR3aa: CAMGYNEQFF; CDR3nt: TGCGCTATGGGGTACAATGAGCAGTTCTTC
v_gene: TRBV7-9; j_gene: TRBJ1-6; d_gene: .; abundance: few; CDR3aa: CASSFLSAGINSPLHF; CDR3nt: TGTGCCAGCAGCTTTCTCTCGGCCGGAATCAATTCACCCCTCCACTTT
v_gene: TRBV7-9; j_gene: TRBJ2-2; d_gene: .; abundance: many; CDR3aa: CASSLHALNTGELFF; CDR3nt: TGTGCCAGCAGCTTACACGCCCTGAACACCGGGGAGCTGTTTTTT
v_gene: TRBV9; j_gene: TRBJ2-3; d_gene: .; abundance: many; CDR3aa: CASSVDDPGGLLDTQYF; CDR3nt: TGTGCCAGCAGCGTAGATGACCCCGGGGGGCTTTTAGATACGCAGTATTTT
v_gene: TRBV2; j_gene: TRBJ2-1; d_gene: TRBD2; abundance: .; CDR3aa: CASSDTSGRIDEQFF; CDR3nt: TGTGCCAGCAGTGATACTAGCGGGAGGATCGATGAGCAGTTCTTC
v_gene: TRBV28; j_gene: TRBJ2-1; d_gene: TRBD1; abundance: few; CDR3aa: CASSLIGTGTNEQFF; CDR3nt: TGTGCCAGCAGTTTGATCGGGACAGGGACGAATGAGCAGTTCTTC
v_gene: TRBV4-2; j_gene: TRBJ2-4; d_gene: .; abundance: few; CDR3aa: CASSQRYWTGEENIQYF; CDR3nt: TGTGCCAGCAGCCAACGATACTGGACGGGGGAGGAGAACATTCAGTACTTC
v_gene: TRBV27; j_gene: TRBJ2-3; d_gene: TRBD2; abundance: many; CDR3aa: CASSPGLAGRSDTQYF; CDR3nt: TGTGCCAGCAGTCCAGGACTAGCGGGAAGATCAGATACGCAGTATTTT
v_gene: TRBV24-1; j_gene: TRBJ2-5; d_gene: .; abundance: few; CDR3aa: CATGGKGETQYF; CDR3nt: TGTGCCACCGGGGGGAAAGGGGAGACCCAGTACTTC
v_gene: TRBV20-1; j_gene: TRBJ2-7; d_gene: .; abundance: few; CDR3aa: CSARGDPRYEQYF; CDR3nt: TGCAGTGCTAGAGGGGACCCGAGGTACGAGCAGTACTTC
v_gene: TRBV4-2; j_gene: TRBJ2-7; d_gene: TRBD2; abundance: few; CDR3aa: CASSQDWRENYEQYF; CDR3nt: TGTGCCAGCAGCCAAGACTGGCGGGAGAACTACGAGCAGTACTTC
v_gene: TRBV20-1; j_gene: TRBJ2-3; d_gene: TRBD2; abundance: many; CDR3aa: CSAREGGSTDTQYF; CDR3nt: TGCAGTGCTAGAGAGGGAGGGAGCACAGATACGCAGTATTTT
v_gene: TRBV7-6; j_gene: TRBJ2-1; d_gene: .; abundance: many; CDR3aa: CASSLWGYNEQFF; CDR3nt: TGTGCCAGCAGCTTATGGGGTTACAATGAGCAGTTCTTC
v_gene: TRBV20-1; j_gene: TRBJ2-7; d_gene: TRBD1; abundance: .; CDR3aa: CSARRDRVSYEQYF; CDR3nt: TGCAGTGCCAGGCGGGACAGGGTCTCCTACGAGCAGTACTTC